The 27 T cell receptor beta chains below all came from one sample that was sequenced in a study of graft-versus-host responses after intestinal transplantation. These receptors' antigens are unknown. TCRdb's copy holds only in-frame clones and misses some; the assay was immunoSEQ multiplex PCR. Of approximately 86,000 clones detected, 91% appear once; the ten largest clones hold over 0.08%. The sample consisted of unstimulated CD4+ T cells sorted from spleen or lymph node cells, taken before intestinal transplant. The origin of the receptors is a human donor who received an intestinal transplant.

V is TRBV27 and J is TRBJ2-1, with 8 bases that match TRBD2. Trimming cost V 6 bases and J 4 bases; bases outside gene matches: 8. The germline gives CDR1 MNHEY, CDR2 SMNVEV (reference sequence). This CDR3 is 15 amino acids long. In DNA form, the CDR3 reads TGTGCCAGCAGCCCGAGCGGGGGAACTTACAATGAGCAGTTCTTC. Translated, it gives CASSPSGGTYNEQFF.

This rearrangement joins TRBV19 to TRBJ1-5; D call uncertain. Trimming pared 6 bases from V and 0 bases from J, leaving 18 bases between. The CDR3 has 17 amino acids. Per the germline V gene, CDR1 is LNHDA and CDR2 is SQIVND (reference sequence). As DNA, the CDR3 is TGTGCCAGTAGCATCCTGCGAACCCGTGATAGCAATCAGCCCCAGCATTTT. Encoded protein: CASSILRTRDSNQPQHF.

The chain carries TRBV6-1 and TRBJ2-2, with D unclear. V gave up 2 bases and J gave up 8 bases, with 15 bases separating them. Germline lookup yields CDR1 MNHNS and CDR2 SASEGT. The CDR3 is 15 residues long. CDR3 sequence (DNA): TGTGCCAGCAGTGAACAAGACACCGTCAGGGGGGAGCTGTTTTTT. Translation: CASSEQDTVRGELFF.

This clone has a handful of counts. V and J are TRBV18 and TRBJ2-7; D remains unclear. Germline loops: CDR1 KGHSH, CDR2 LQKENI. The CDR3 consists of 13 residues. Deletions cut 4 bases from V and 7 bases from J, with 14 bases between. The DNA for the CDR3 is TGTGCCAGCTCACTAACAGCAGATGGGGAGCAGTACTTC. Its protein product is CASSLTADGEQYF.

The rearrangement joins TRBV9 to TRBJ1-2; D gene ambiguous. The V end was cut by 2 bases, the J end by 2 bases, with 10 bases between. The CDR3 spans 14 residues. Germline CDR1 is SGDLS and CDR2 is YYNGEE. This CDR3 reads CASSVEIANYGYTF. The CDR3, as DNA: TGTGCCAGCAGCGTCGAGATCGCAAACTATGGCTACACCTTC.

The chain has TRBV10-1 and TRBJ1-1, with unresolved D. This CDR3 has 13 amino acids. V was clipped by 2 bases and J by 0 bases, with 4 bases between them. CDR1 and CDR2 from the germline V gene are WNHNN and SYGVQD (reference sequence). Written as DNA, the CDR3 is TGCGCCAGCAGTGAGCATGTGAACACTGAAGCTTTCTTT. It specifies CASSEHVNTEAFF.

CDR3 in DNA: TGCGCCAGCAGCCAACCCCGAGGCCTCTTGGCGGCCGGGGAGCTGTTTTTT. Translating it yields CASSQPRGLLAAGELFF. This chain uses TRBV4-3 with TRBJ2-2; D call uncertain. The germline CDR1 and CDR2 sequences are LGHNA and YSLEER. The CDR3 has 17 residues. V was clipped by 2 bases and J by 6 bases, with 19 bases between them.

This chain links TRBV16 with TRBJ2-5; possible D gene TRBD1, 5 bases. This CDR3 has 14 residues. Germline lookup yields CDR1 KGHSY and CDR2 FQNENV. Trimming shortened V by 0 bases and J by 2 bases, and 7 bases separated the two germline ends. CDR3 nucleotides: TGTGCCAGCAGCCAATCCTGGACACAAGAGACCCAGTACTTC. It specifies CASSQSWTQETQYF.

The chain recombines TRBV10-2 with TRBJ2-5, with 10 bases identical to TRBD2. The V gene's germline CDR1 is WSHSY and CDR2 SAAADI. Unmatched junction bases numbered 2, after V lost 5 bases and J lost 2 bases. This CDR3 comprises 14 residues. This CDR3 reads CASSLAGGQETQYF. In DNA form, the CDR3 reads TGCGCCAGCAGTTTAGCGGGGGGACAAGAGACCCAGTACTTC.

The genes are TRBV7-9 and TRBJ2-3; maybe TRBD1 (6 bases). The CDR3 contains 14 residues. CDR1 SEHNR and CDR2 FQNEAQ come from the germline V gene (reference sequence). V dropped 3 bases and J dropped 2 bases, with 9 bases sitting between them. The CDR3 sequence is CASSFGTNTDTQYF. The CDR3 DNA sequence: TGTGCCAGCAGCTTTGGGACAAACACAGATACGCAGTATTTT.

CDR3 sequence: CASSLQGAPGYTF. The CDR3 DNA follows: TGTGCCAGCAGCTTACAGGGGGCGCCTGGCTACACCTTC. The rearrangement links TRBV7-2 to TRBJ1-2, with TRBD1 identical over 8 bases. Germline trimming cut 2 bases from V and 7 bases from J; bases unmatched to any gene: 3. Germline V gene data show CDR1 as SGHTA and CDR2 as FQGNSA. This CDR3 comprises 13 residues.

The V gene is TRBV6-6, the J gene TRBJ2-5; tentatively, D is TRBD2 (5 bases). Germline CDR1 is MNHNY and CDR2 is SVGAGI (reference sequence). V lost 0 bases to trimming and J lost 2 bases, with 10 bases between them. The CDR3 extends over 15 amino acids. This CDR3 is CASSYSRGIQETQYF. The CDR3 DNA follows: TGTGCCAGCAGTTACTCGAGAGGGATACAAGAGACCCAGTACTTC.

The chain is built from TRBV5-4 and TRBJ1-6; possibly TRBD1 for D (6 bases). Germline values: CDR1 SGHNT, CDR2 YYREEE (reference sequence). V was trimmed by 4 bases and J by 10 bases, leaving 21 bases between them. The CDR3 contains 16 residues. The CDR3 nucleotides read TGTGCCAGCAGCGACGGGCTGTCACAGGGTGTATCACCCCTCCACTTT. Protein sequence: CASSDGLSQGVSPLHF.

The chain carries TRBV7-9 and TRBJ1-1; no clear D. The germline V gene has CDR1 SEHNR and CDR2 FQNEAQ (reference sequence). The CDR3 totals 12 residues. Trimming left V 3 bases short and J 6 bases short, with 8 bases between. CDR3 nucleotides: TGTGCCAGCAGCTTGTTGTCATCTGAAGCTTTCTTT. As protein: CASSLLSSEAFF.

The chain joins TRBV28 to TRBJ2-7; D uncertain. V lost 1 base and J 7 bases, leaving 14 bases between the germline ends. CDR3 length: 14 residues. CDR1 and CDR2 from the germline V gene are MDHEN and SYDVKM. CDR3 nucleotides: TGTGCCAGCAGTTTATACCCCCCCACAACGGAGCAGTACTTC. Its translation is CASSLYPPTTEQYF.

V gene TRBV5-1 combines with J gene TRBJ2-3, with 7 bases that match TRBD1. After removal of 0 bases from V and 1 base from J, the junction contained 5 bases not matched to a gene. The CDR3 contains 16 residues. Per germline, CDR1 SGHRS and CDR2 YFSETQ. The CDR3 region has the DNA TGCGCCAGCAGCTTGGCCCGACAGGGTGGCACAGATACGCAGTATTTT. Its translation: CASSLARQGGTDTQYF.

The rearrangement joins TRBV30 to TRBJ2-7; the D is unclear. Trimming removed 2 bases at V and 2 bases at J, with 10 bases between. The CDR3 has 13 residues. Germline values: CDR1 GTSNPN, CDR2 SVGIG (reference sequence). The DNA of the CDR3 is TGTGCCTGGAGTCAACAGCCTCCCTACGAGCAGTACTTC. As protein: CAWSQQPPYEQYF.

The chain links TRBV27 to TRBJ2-3, with 8 bases aligning to TRBD1. The junction had 6 bases not matched to a gene; V was cut back by 5 bases and J by 2 bases. The CDR3 totals 15 residues. CDR1 MNHEY and CDR2 SMNVEV come from the germline V gene (reference sequence). The CDR3 bases are TGTGCCAGCAGTCGACAGGGGATAAACACAGATACGCAGTATTTT. The encoded protein is CASSRQGINTDTQYF.

The rearrangement links TRBV4-3 to TRBJ1-1; 11 bases agree with TRBD1. J was trimmed by 7 bases and V by 3 bases; bases with no gene match: 7. The CDR3 totals 15 residues. Germline values: CDR1 LGHNA, CDR2 YSLEER. The CDR3 protein is CASSHLGQGAGEAFF. The CDR3 DNA reads as TGCGCCAGCAGCCACCTAGGACAGGGGGCTGGTGAAGCTTTCTTT.

The chain uses TRBV7-6 and TRBJ1-4, with D perhaps matching TRBD1 (6 bases). Germline values: CDR1 SGHVS, CDR2 FNYEAQ. V lost 1 base, J lost 3 bases, and 9 bases lay in between. The CDR3 spans 15 residues. This chain's CDR3 is CASSLGSGANEKLFF. The CDR3 DNA is TGTGCCAGCAGCTTAGGTTCAGGGGCTAATGAAAAACTGTTTTTT.

The V gene is TRBV19, the J gene TRBJ1-5, with TRBD1 matching over 11 bases. Germline CDR1 LNHDA, CDR2 SQIVND (reference sequence). This CDR3 is 13 amino acids long. V lost 5 bases and J lost 6; bases outside the gene matches: 0. CDR3 sequence: CASSGQGAQPQHF. The CDR3 DNA sequence: TGTGCCAGTAGTGGACAGGGGGCTCAGCCCCAGCATTTT.

The chain joins TRBV19 to TRBJ1-6, with 7 bases matching TRBD1. Germline CDR1 is LNHDA and CDR2 is SQIVND (reference sequence). J was trimmed by 7 bases and V by 3 bases; bases with no gene match: 3. The CDR3 is made up of 14 amino acids. CDR3 nucleotide sequence: TGTGCCAGTAGTATTGCACAGGGGAATTCACCCCTCCACTTT. It encodes CASSIAQGNSPLHF. Together with reference TRBV19 and TRBJ1-6, the CDR3 gives the full variable domain: DGGITQSPKYLFRKEGQNVTLSCEQNLNHDAMYWYRQDPGQGLRLIYYSQIVNDFQKGDIAEGYSVSREKKESFPLTVTSAQKNPTAFYLCASSIAQGNSPLHFGNGTRLTVT.

A single count supports this clone. The chain has TRBV7-6 and TRBJ2-3; tentative D call: TRBD2 (6 bases). The V and J ends lost 0 bases and 0 bases respectively, with 13 bases between them. CDR3 length: 17 residues. Germline V gene lookup returns CDR1 SGHVS and CDR2 FNYEAQ. Here the CDR3 reads CASSLALGSGSTDTQYF. CDR3 DNA sequence: TGTGCCAGCAGCTTAGCGCTGGGTAGCGGTAGCACAGATACGCAGTATTTT. Drawing the rest from reference TRBV7-6 and TRBJ2-3, the complete variable domain is GAGVSQSPRYKVTKRGQDVALRCDPISGHVSLYWYRQALGQGPEFLTYFNYEAQQDKSGLPNDRFSAERPEGSISTLTIQRTEQRDSAMYRCASSLALGSGSTDTQYFGPGTRLTVL.

The J gene is TRBJ2-4, the V gene TRBV30, with TRBD2 identical over 11 bases. The CDR3 loop spans 14 amino acids. CDR1 GTSNPN and CDR2 SVGIG come from the germline V gene (reference sequence). V dropped 6 bases and J dropped 1; count of bases not matched to a gene: 2. CDR3 sequence reads: CACSGGAAKNIQYF. As DNA, the CDR3 is TGTGCCTGTAGCGGGGGGGCGGCCAAAAACATTCAGTACTTC.

The rearrangement links TRBV7-9 to TRBJ1-1; D is uncertain. Trimming took 0 bases from V and 2 from J, leaving 10 bases between them. The CDR3 has 15 amino acids. Germline V gene data show CDR1 as SEHNR and CDR2 as FQNEAQ (reference sequence). CDR3 residues: CASSLAGRRNTEAFF. Written as DNA, the CDR3 is TGTGCCAGCAGCTTAGCCGGGAGGAGAAACACTGAAGCTTTCTTT.

This chain uses TRBV9 with TRBJ1-6, with D unclear. The germline V and J ends were trimmed by 0 bases and 10 bases, with 8 bases remaining between them. This CDR3 region has 13 residues. Germline V gene sequence: CDR1 SGDLS, CDR2 YYNGEE. Written as DNA, the CDR3 is TGTGCCAGCAGCGTAGAAGGGAGCTCACCCCTCCACTTT. Protein product: CASSVEGSSPLHF.

V is TRBV5-1 and J is TRBJ2-3; 10 bases line up with TRBD1. Unmatched junction bases numbered 7, after V lost 1 base and J lost 5 bases. CDR1 and CDR2 from the germline V gene are SGHRS and YFSETQ. CDR3 length: 16 amino acids. For the CDR3, the DNA is TGCGCCAGCAGCTTGTTGAGACAGGGGGCGGGAGATACGCAGTATTTT. Encoded protein: CASSLLRQGAGDTQYF. The entire variable domain, with the rest obtained from reference TRBV5-1 and TRBJ2-3, is as follows: KAGVTQTPRYLIKTRGQQVTLSCSPISGHRSVSWYQQTPGQGLQFLFEYFSETQRNKGNFPGRFSGRQFSNSRSEMNVSTLELGDSALYLCASSLLRQGAGDTQYFGPGTRLTVL.